Listed below are T cell receptor beta chains from one sample, sequenced in a study of cytomegalovirus exposure and HLA in healthy donors. Sequencing used immunoSEQ multiplex PCR; TCRdb keeps in-frame clones, though not all of them. The sample holds 95,000 to 150,000 clones; about 73% are singletons and the top ten take 3% to 4%. Sequenced: PBMCs. The receptors here all came from a woman under 40 in good health and CMV-seropositive. Both conserved end residues are part of each CDR3. D genes are given only for firm matches. A row's size may be missing; if present it is once, few, many or a size class.

TRBJ2-2,TRBV2,NA,NA,TGTGCCAGCAGTGTTGGCAGGGGTACCGGGGAGCTGTTTTTT,CASSVGRGTGELFF
TRBJ1-4,TRBV19,NA,TRBD1,TGTGCCAGTAGTATGGGACAGGGGGTGGAAAAACTGTTTTTT,CASSMGQGVEKLFF
TRBJ1-2,TRBV6-5,NA,NA,TGTGCCAGCAGTACCGCTCCAGGTGGATCTGGCTACACCTTC,CASSTAPGGSGYTF
TRBJ2-2,TRBV11-3,once,NA,TGTGCCAGCAGCCCTGATAGGGGTGGCACCGGGGAGCTGTTTTTT,CASSPDRGGTGELFF
TRBJ1-1,TRBV7-3,NA,NA,TGTGCCAGCAGCTACACAAAGAACACTGAAGCTTTCTTT,CASSYTKNTEAFF
TRBJ2-2,TRBV2,NA,NA,TGTGCCAGCAGTGGACGCGGGGCGAACACCGGGGAGCTGTTTTTT,CASSGRGANTGELFF
TRBJ2-1,TRBV7-7,NA,NA,TGTGCCAGCAGCTTAGAGGCAGCAGGTGAGCAGTTCTTC,CASSLEAAGEQFF
TRBJ1-3,TRBV4-3,few,NA,TGCGCCAGCAGCCCCCAGTGGGGGCTTGGAAACACCATATATTTT,CASSPQWGLGNTIYF
TRBJ1-2,TRBV7-2,once,NA,TGTGCCAGCAGCCCTAACCTCCTAGCCAGCTATGGCTACACCTTC,CASSPNLLASYGYTF
TRBJ1-3,TRBV7-9,NA,NA,TGTTCCAGCAGCCCCCCGGCCAGGGCGGAAAACACCATATATTTT,CSSSPPARAENTIYF
TRBJ2-7,TRBV5-5,NA,NA,TGTGCCAGCAGCCCTATCTTCCGGGAAGACGAGCAGTACTTC,CASSPIFREDEQYF
TRBJ1-4,TRBV28,NA,NA,TGTGCCAGCAGTCCCCGACAGGTGATGAATGAAAAACTGTTTTTT,CASSPRQVMNEKLFF
TRBJ2-2,TRBV25-1,NA,TRBD1,TGTGCCAGCAGTGAATGGGACAGCCCGAACACCGGGGAGCTGTTTTTT,CASSEWDSPNTGELFF
TRBJ2-7,TRBV28,NA,NA,TGTGCCAGCCCGATTGAAAAGGAGGACTACGAGCAGTACTTC,CASPIEKEDYEQYF
TRBJ1-6,TRBV9,NA,NA,TGTGCCAGCAGCGTAGGGCAGCGAAATTCACCCCTCCACTTT,CASSVGQRNSPLHF
TRBJ2-3,TRBV4-2,NA,TRBD2,TGTGCCAGCAGCCGAAACGGGGGGGCCAAGGATACGCAGTATTTT,CASSRNGGAKDTQYF
TRBJ1-4,TRBV5-6,NA,TRBD1,TGTGCCAGCAGCCGCCGGACAGGGGGTGTTGAAAAACTGTTTTTT,CASSRRTGGVEKLFF
TRBJ2-2,TRBV7-2,NA,TRBD1,TGTGCCACCAGCACATTCCGGGGGACAGGGACGAACGGGGAGCTGTTTTTT,CATSTFRGTGTNGELFF
TRBJ1-2,TRBV28,NA,TRBD1,TGTGCCAGCAGTTCTGGAGGGGGCTTGTATGGCTACACCTTC,CASSSGGGLYGYTF
TRBJ2-1,TRBV6-6,NA,NA,TGTGCCAGCACGACGGGAGATTACAATGAGCAGTTCTTC,CASTTGDYNEQFF
TRBJ2-2,TRBV7-3,NA,TRBD1,TGTGCCAGCAGCTCACCCCACCGGGACAGGGGGTTCAAAACCGGGGAGCTGTTTTTT,CASSSPHRDRGFKTGELFF
TRBJ2-5,TRBV18,NA,TRBD1,TGTGCCAGCTCAGCGAACAGGGGGCGCAGGTCAGAGACCCAGTACTTC,CASSANRGRRSETQYF
TRBJ1-5,TRBV28,NA,NA,TGTGCCAGCAGTGGATTGGGGGGTGGCAATCAGCCCCAGCATTTT,CASSGLGGGNQPQHF
TRBJ2-3,TRBV1,few,NA,TGCACCAGCAGCCAACCTAGCGGGGGAGGTACAGATACGCAGTATTTT,CTSSQPSGGGTDTQYF
TRBJ2-3,TRBV30,once,NA,TGTGCCTGGAGTGTTATTAGCCATACGCAGTATTTT,CAWSVISHTQYF